The next 21 T cell receptor beta chains were all read from a single sample in a study of regulatory T cells in long-lasting Graves disease. Assembly of TCR beta libraries relied on iRepertoire HTBI primers together with Arm-PCR of CDR3 regions. TCRdb reprocessed the multiplex PCR reads via MiXCR and lists one record per CDR3 protein. Of 350,000 to 500,000 distinct CDR3 sequences in the sample, 14% are singletons; the top ten hold 17%. As for time point: newly diagnosed GD, antithyroid drugs for less than 3 months. The TCR library used RNA extracted from PBMCs. These records were also assigned to another study, of T cells in Graves' hyperthyroidism and ophthalmopathy.

Specimen: peripheral blood mononuclear cells (PBMCs), collected at new diagnosis, from a patient treated with antithyroid drugs. The receptors here all came from a woman aged 45-65 years with Graves disease.

The table lists this clonotype with many counts. The chain uses TRBV7-9 and TRBJ2-7, with 7 bases fitting TRBD1. CDR1 is SEHNR and CDR2 is FQNEAQ in the germline V gene (reference sequence). After removal of 4 bases from V and 6 bases from J, the junction contained 3 bases not matched to a gene. This CDR3 spans 12 amino acids. The CDR3 DNA is TGTGCCAGCAGCTCCTCAGGGGGCGAGCAGTACTTC. Amino acid sequence: CASSSSGGEQYF.

The J gene is TRBJ2-2, the V gene TRBV6-1, with 8 positions matching TRBD2. Germline-derived CDR1 and CDR2 are MNHNS and SASEGT. The CDR3 loop spans 16 amino acids. The junction had 12 bases not matched to a gene; V was cut back by 5 bases and J by 7 bases. In DNA form, the CDR3 reads TGTGCCAGCAGTCCAGCGGGGGAGGGTTCAGGCGGGGAGCTGTTTTTT. Its translation: CASSPAGEGSGGELFF.

This clonotype was observed a few times. The rearrangement links TRBV10-3 to TRBJ1-3, with 7 nucleotides matching TRBD1. Germline trimming cut 0 bases from V and 11 bases from J; bases unmatched to any gene: 4. Germline V gene lookup returns CDR1 ENHRY and CDR2 SYGVKD. The CDR3 consists of 13 residues. CDR3 nucleotides: TGTGCCATCAGTGAGTCCACAGGGGATTCCATATATTTT. It specifies CAISESTGDSIYF.

The rearrangement links TRBV5-1 to TRBJ2-7, with 8 nucleotides matching TRBD1. The germline CDR1 and CDR2 sequences are SGHRS and YFSETQ. The V and J ends lost 3 bases and 4 bases, in that order; junction bases with no gene match: 3. CDR3 length equals 13 residues. This CDR3 is CASSWDRLYEQYF. The CDR3 DNA sequence: TGCGCCAGCAGCTGGGACAGGCTATACGAGCAGTACTTC.

At least ten counts were recorded for this clonotype. V is TRBV28 and J is TRBJ2-7; TRBD1 is a possible D gene (5 bases). CDR1 is MDHEN and CDR2 is SYDVKM in the germline V gene. Trimming cost V 6 bases and J 4 bases, with 16 bases left between them. The CDR3 length is 14 residues. The CDR3 DNA reads as TGTGCCAGCAGCCTCGACAGTGGTTGGTACGAGCAGTACTTC. It is translated as CASSLDSGWYEQYF.

This clonotype occurred many times. The DNA for the CDR3 is TGCGCCAGCAGCCTGACTAGCGGGAGAGCCGGGGAGCTGTTTTTT. Protein sequence: CASSLTSGRAGELFF. J is TRBJ2-2 and V is TRBV5-1; 12 positions agree with TRBD2. There are 15 residues in the CDR3. V lost 4 bases to trimming and J lost 6 bases; unmatched junction nucleotides: 4. Per germline, CDR1 SGHRS and CDR2 YFSETQ. Filled out from reference TRBV5-1 and TRBJ2-2, the complete variable domain reads KAGVTQTPRYLIKTRGQQVTLSCSPISGHRSVSWYQQTPGQGLQFLFEYFSETQRNKGNFPGRFSGRQFSNSRSEMNVSTLELGDSALYLCASSLTSGRAGELFFGEGSRLTVL.

This clonotype was seen many times. The DNA for the CDR3 is TGTGCCAGCAGGGGGACAGGGGAGAATTCACCCCTCCACTTT. Translation: CASRGTGENSPLHF. The chain recombines TRBV7-9 with TRBJ1-6, with 10 bases matching TRBD1. Germline trimming cut 6 bases from V and 7 bases from J; bases unmatched to any gene: 3. Germline V gene lookup returns CDR1 SEHNR and CDR2 FQNEAQ (reference sequence). The CDR3 is 14 amino acids.

This clonotype has at least ten counts. The rearrangement joins TRBV12-3 or TRBV12-4 to TRBJ2-7, with 8 bases identical to TRBD1. Trimming cost V 5 bases and J 3 bases; bases outside gene matches: 9. This CDR3 spans 15 amino acids. The DNA of the CDR3 is TGTGCCAGCAGTAAAAAGACAGGGGCCGACTACGAGCAGTACTTC. Protein: CASSKKTGADYEQYF.

This clonotype showed up many times. This chain uses TRBV6-2 or TRBV6-3 with TRBJ1-1; D is unresolved. Germline CDR1 MNHEY, CDR2 SVGEGT. The CDR3 covers 14 residues. Trimming took off 0 bases at V and 4 bases at J, with 9 bases between the two ends. CDR3 DNA sequence: TGTGCCAGCAGTTACTCCTCCCCGGTCACTGAAGCTTTCTTT. The encoded protein is CASSYSSPVTEAFF.

In this sample, this clonotype turned up many times. The germline gene is not matched at one end of the junction; a read error may be the cause. The chain has TRBV5-1 and TRBJ2-7, with 7 bases aligning to TRBD2. The V gene's germline CDR1 is SGHRS and CDR2 YFSETQ. The CDR3 is 15 amino acids. The CDR3: CASSLAGGSAYEQYF. CDR3 nucleotide sequence: TGTGCCAGCAGCTTAGCCGGCGGGAGTGCCTACGAGCAGTACTTC.

This clonotype was counted between two and nine times. The genes are TRBV5-1 and TRBJ2-7; D tentatively fits TRBD1 or TRBD2 (5 bases each). This CDR3 has 13 residues. Germline CDR1 reads SGHRS; CDR2 reads YFSETQ. V was shortened by 1 base and J by 5 bases, with 10 bases between the two germline ends. The CDR3 DNA reads as TGCGCCAGCAGCTTGAGCTGGGACCACGAGCAGTACTTC. Translating it yields CASSLSWDHEQYF.

This clonotype was counted at least ten times. The rearrangement joins TRBV28 to TRBJ2-2; 8 bases align to TRBD2. The CDR3 totals 17 residues. The ends lost 1 base at V and 0 bases at J; junction bases unmatched: 4. Germline CDR1 and CDR2: MDHEN and SYDVKM. The CDR3: CASSLLGGLANTGELFF. As DNA, the CDR3 is TGTGCCAGCAGTTTATTGGGGGGACTAGCGAACACCGGGGAGCTGTTTTTT.

To note about this clonotype: A much larger clone sits a single nucleotide away, making a read error possible. The gene calls are TRBV6-1 and TRBJ1-5, with TRBD1 matching over 7 bases. V trimming: 5 bases; J trimming: 0 bases; junction bases outside the gene matches: 10. CDR3 length equals 17 residues. Germline lookup yields CDR1 MNHNS and CDR2 SASEGT. Here the CDR3 DNA reads TGTGCCAGCAGTCGGACAGGCAGAGTTTATAGCAATCAGCCCCAGCATTTT. Translating it yields CASSRTGRVYSNQPQHF.

This clonotype was counted between two and nine times. The chain joins TRBV30 to TRBJ1-2; TRBD1 aligns across 7 bases. Germline lookup yields CDR1 GTSNPN and CDR2 SVGIG (reference sequence). The junction had 3 bases not matched to a gene; V was cut back by 1 base and J by 7 bases. The CDR3 totals 12 residues. In DNA, the CDR3 is TGTGCCTGGAGTGGAGGGGGCCTTGGCTACACCTTC. Translating gives CAWSGGGLGYTF.

The gene calls are TRBV28 and TRBJ2-7, with TRBD2 matching 11 bases. The junction had 5 bases not matched to a gene; V was cut back by 3 bases and J by 4 bases. Germline CDR1 MDHEN, CDR2 SYDVKM. The CDR3 sequence is 15 residues long. CDR3 coding DNA: TGTGCCAGCAGTTTCACTAGCGGGAGTATTTACGAGCAGTACTTC. It translates to CASSFTSGSIYEQYF. Together with reference TRBV28 and TRBJ2-7, the CDR3 gives the full variable domain: DVKVTQSSRYLVKRTGEKVFLECVQDMDHENMFWYRQDPGLGLRLIYFSYDVKMKEKGDIPEGYSVSREKKERFSLILESASTNQTSMYLCASSFTSGSIYEQYFGPGTRLTVT.

As to this clonotype: A read error likely explains this, since a far larger clone differs by one base. This chain links TRBV27 with TRBJ2-7, with 11 bases lining up with TRBD2. Germline trimming cut 1 base from V and 7 bases from J; bases unmatched to any gene: 12. The germline V gene has CDR1 MNHEY and CDR2 SMNVEV (reference sequence). This CDR3 is 17 amino acids long. CDR3 in DNA: TGTGCCAGCAGTTTATTCCTGACTAGCGGGACCTACAATGAGCAGTACTTC. The encoded protein is CASSLFLTSGTYNEQYF.

This clonotype was detected ten times or more. DNA for the CDR3: TGTGCCATCAGTGAGCCGGGAGGGGAGACCCAGTACTTC. Translating gives CAISEPGGETQYF. The chain is built from TRBV10-3 and TRBJ2-5; 8 bases map to TRBD2. The J segment lost 5 bases and the V segment lost 2 bases, leaving 1 base of the junction unmatched. Germline-derived CDR1 and CDR2 are ENHRY and SYGVKD. The CDR3 is made up of 13 amino acids.

The CDR3 sequence is CASRRQGGEKLFF. CDR3 in DNA: TGCGCCAGCAGACGACAGGGGGGCGAAAAACTGTTTTTT. The chain joins TRBV4-1 to TRBJ1-4; TRBD1 aligns across 9 bases. V lost 6 bases, J lost 8 bases, and 4 bases stayed unmatched. The germline V gene has CDR1 MGHRA and CDR2 YSYEKL. This CDR3 spans 13 amino acids.

This clonotype was seen repeatedly, ten times or more. The chain is built from TRBV2 and TRBJ2-1; unclear D gene. The CDR3 contains 15 residues. The V end lost 4 bases, the J end lost 5 bases, and 15 bases lay between the germline ends. Germline CDR1 SNHLY, CDR2 FYNNEI. For the CDR3, the DNA is TGTGCCAGCAGTGCTCTTGTTTCGGGTAACAATGAGCAGTTCTTC. As protein: CASSALVSGNNEQFF.

The rearrangement links TRBV19 to TRBJ2-7, with D maybe TRBD1 (6 bases). CDR3 size: 14 residues. Germline CDR1 reads LNHDA; CDR2 reads SQIVND (reference sequence). V gave up 3 bases and J gave up 0 bases, with 9 bases separating them. The CDR3 loop reads CASSISGASYEQYF. The CDR3 bases are TGTGCCAGTAGTATTTCAGGGGCCTCCTACGAGCAGTACTTC.

The chain recombines TRBV5-1 with TRBJ1-1; D is perhaps TRBD1 (5 bases). CDR3 length: 17 residues. Germline V gene lookup returns CDR1 SGHRS and CDR2 YFSETQ. The V end was cut by 1 base, the J end by 3 bases, with 19 bases between. DNA for the CDR3: TGCGCCAGCAGCTTGAAATCTGTAGGGGAATCGTACACTGAAGCTTTCTTT. This encodes CASSLKSVGESYTEAFF. Full variable domain (remainder filled in from reference TRBV5-1 and TRBJ1-1): KAGVTQTPRYLIKTRGQQVTLSCSPISGHRSVSWYQQTPGQGLQFLFEYFSETQRNKGNFPGRFSGRQFSNSRSEMNVSTLELGDSALYLCASSLKSVGESYTEAFFGQGTRLTVV.